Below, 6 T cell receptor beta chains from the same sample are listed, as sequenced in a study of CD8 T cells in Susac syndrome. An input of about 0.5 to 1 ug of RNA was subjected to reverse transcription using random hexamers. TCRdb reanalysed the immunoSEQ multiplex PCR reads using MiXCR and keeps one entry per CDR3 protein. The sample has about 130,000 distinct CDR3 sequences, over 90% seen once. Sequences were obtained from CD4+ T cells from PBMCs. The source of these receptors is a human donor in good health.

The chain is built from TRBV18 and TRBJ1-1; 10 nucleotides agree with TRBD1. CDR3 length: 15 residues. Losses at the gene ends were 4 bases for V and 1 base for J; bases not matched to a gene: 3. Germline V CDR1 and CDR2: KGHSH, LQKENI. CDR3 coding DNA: TGTGCCAGCTCACGCGGACAGGGGGGGAACACTGAAGCTTTCTTT. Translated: CASSRGQGGNTEAFF.

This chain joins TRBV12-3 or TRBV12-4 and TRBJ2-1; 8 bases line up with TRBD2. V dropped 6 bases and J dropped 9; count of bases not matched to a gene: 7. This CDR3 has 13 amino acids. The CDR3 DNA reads TGTGCCAGCAGCCAAGCGGGAGAAAGTGAGCAGTTCTTC. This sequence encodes CASSQAGESEQFF.

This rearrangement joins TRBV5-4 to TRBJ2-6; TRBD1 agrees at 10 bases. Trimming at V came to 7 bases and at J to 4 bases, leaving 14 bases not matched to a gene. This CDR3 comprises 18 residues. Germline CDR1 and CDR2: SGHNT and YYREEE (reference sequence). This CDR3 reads CASPGEGQGNAGANVLTF. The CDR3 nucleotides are TGTGCCAGCCCCGGGGAGGGACAGGGGAATGCGGGGGCCAACGTCCTGACTTTC.

Here the CDR3 reads CASRHTLARDYEQFF. DNA for the CDR3: TGTGCCAGCAGACATACACTAGCGAGAGATTATGAGCAGTTCTTC. The chain uses TRBV3-1 and TRBJ2-1; 7 positions agree with TRBD2. The CDR3 has 15 amino acids. Unmatched junction bases numbered 13, after V lost 6 bases and J lost 8 bases. Germline V gene sequence: CDR1 LGHDT, CDR2 YNNKEL (reference sequence).

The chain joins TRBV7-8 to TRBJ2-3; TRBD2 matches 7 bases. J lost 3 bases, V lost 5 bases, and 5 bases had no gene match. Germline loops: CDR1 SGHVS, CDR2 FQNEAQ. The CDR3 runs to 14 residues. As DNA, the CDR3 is TGTGCCAGCAGCCAGACTAGCTTAACAGATACGCAGTATTTT. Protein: CASSQTSLTDTQYF.

The CDR3 here is CASSLDTTSGSYEQYF. CDR3 nucleotide sequence: TGCGCCAGCAGCTTGGACACGACTAGCGGGTCTTACGAGCAGTACTTC. This chain uses TRBV5-1 with TRBJ2-7; 10 nucleotides line up with TRBD2. From germline, CDR1 is SGHRS and CDR2 YFSETQ. The V segment lost 0 bases and the J segment 4 bases; nucleotides outside the gene matches: 7. The CDR3 length is 16 residues.